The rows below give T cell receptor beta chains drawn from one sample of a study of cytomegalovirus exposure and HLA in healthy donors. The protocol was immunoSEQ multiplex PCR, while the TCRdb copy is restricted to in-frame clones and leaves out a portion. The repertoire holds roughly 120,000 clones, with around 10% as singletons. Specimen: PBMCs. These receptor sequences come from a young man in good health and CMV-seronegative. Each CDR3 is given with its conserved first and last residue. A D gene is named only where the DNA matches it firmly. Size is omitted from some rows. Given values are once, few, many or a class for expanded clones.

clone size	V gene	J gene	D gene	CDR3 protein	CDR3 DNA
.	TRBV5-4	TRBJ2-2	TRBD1	CASTHGTGVLTGELFF	TGTGCCAGCACCCACGGGACAGGGGTCCTCACCGGGGAGCTGTTTTTT
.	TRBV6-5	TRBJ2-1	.	CASSYGAGVNNEQFF	TGTGCCAGCAGTTACGGAGCAGGGGTAAACAATGAGCAGTTCTTC
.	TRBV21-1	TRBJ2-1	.	CASSKEGGDRTNEQFF	TGTGCCAGCAGCAAAGAAGGGGGGGATAGGACTAATGAGCAGTTCTTC
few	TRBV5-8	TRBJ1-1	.	CANLEGGWAEAFF	TGTGCCAACCTTGAGGGGGGGTGGGCTGAAGCTTTCTTT
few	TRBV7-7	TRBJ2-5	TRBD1	CASSPRDRGWGETQYF	TGTGCTAGCAGCCCCCGGGACAGGGGGTGGGGAGAGACCCAGTACTTC
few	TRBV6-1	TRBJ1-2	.	CASSGGLSYGYTF	TGTGCCAGCAGCGGAGGACTTTCCTATGGCTACACCTTC
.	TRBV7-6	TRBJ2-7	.	CASSLSRDSYEQYF	TGTGCCAGCAGCTTATCCAGGGATTCCTACGAGCAGTACTTC
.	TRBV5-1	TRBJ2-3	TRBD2	CASSSGRGGPGVTDTQYF	TGCGCCAGCAGCTCAGGGCGGGGGGGCCCAGGTGTCACAGATACGCAGTATTTT
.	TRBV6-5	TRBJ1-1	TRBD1	CASSYAGQGATEAFF	TGTGCCAGCAGTTACGCAGGACAGGGAGCGACTGAAGCTTTCTTT
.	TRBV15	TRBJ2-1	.	CATSIPSSYNEQFF	TGTGCCACCAGCATCCCGAGCTCCTACAATGAGCAGTTCTTC
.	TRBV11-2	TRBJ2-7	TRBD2	CASSLTTSLGEQYF	TGTGCCAGCAGCTTGACGACTAGCCTGGGTGAGCAGTACTTC
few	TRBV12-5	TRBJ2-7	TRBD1	CASGLGQGALGEQYF	TGTGCTAGTGGTCTCGGACAGGGGGCCCTCGGAGAGCAGTACTTC
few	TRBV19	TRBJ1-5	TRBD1	CASSMWDRTSNQPQHF	TGTGCCAGTAGTATGTGGGACAGGACTAGCAATCAGCCCCAGCATTTT
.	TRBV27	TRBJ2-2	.	CASSTQGAGELFF	TGTGCCAGCAGCACACAGGGTGCCGGGGAGCTGTTTTTT
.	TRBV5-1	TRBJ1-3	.	CASSLKSAADGNTIYF	TGCGCCAGCAGCTTGAAGTCAGCAGCGGACGGAAACACCATATATTTT
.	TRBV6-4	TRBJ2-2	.	CASSVGRNTGELFF	TGTGCCAGCAGTGTGGGGCGGAACACCGGGGAGCTGTTTTTT
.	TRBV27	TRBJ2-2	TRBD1	CASSPRVGTVMNTGELFF	TGTGCCAGCAGTCCCCGGGTGGGGACAGTCATGAACACCGGGGAGCTGTTTTTT
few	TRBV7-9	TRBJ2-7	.	CASSRGSQYEQYF	TGTGCCAGCAGCCGGGGTTCTCAATACGAGCAGTACTTC
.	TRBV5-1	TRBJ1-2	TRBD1	CASSLGGQSNYGYTF	TGCGCCAGCAGCTTGGGGGGACAGTCTAACTATGGCTACACCTTC
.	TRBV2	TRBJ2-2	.	CASSVLNTGELFF	TGTGCCAGCAGTGTGTTAAACACCGGGGAGCTGTTTTTT
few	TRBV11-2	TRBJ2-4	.	CASRTVERKNIQYF	TGTGCCAGCCGTACAGTCGAGCGGAAAAACATTCAGTACTTC
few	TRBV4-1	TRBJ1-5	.	CASSQVADSNQPQHF	TGCGCCAGCAGCCAAGTGGCAGATAGCAATCAGCCCCAGCATTTT
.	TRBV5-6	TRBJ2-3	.	CASSLEGTYEIPDTQYF	TGTGCCAGCAGCCTGGAGGGGACTTATGAAATTCCAGATACGCAGTATTTT
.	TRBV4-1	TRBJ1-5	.	CASSQDAGSGNQPQHF	TGCGCCAGCAGCCAAGACGCGGGGTCGGGCAATCAGCCCCAGCATTTT
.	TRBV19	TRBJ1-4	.	CASSLQGRANEKLFF	TGTGCCAGTAGTTTACAGGGAAGGGCTAATGAAAAACTGTTTTTT
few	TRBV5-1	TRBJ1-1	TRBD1	CASSFEGQGNTEAFF	TGCGCCAGCAGCTTCGAGGGACAGGGGAACACTGAAGCTTTCTTT
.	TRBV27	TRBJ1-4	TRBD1	CASSFRGQRGEKLFF	TGTGCCAGCAGTTTCAGGGGGCAAAGGGGAGAAAAACTGTTTTTT
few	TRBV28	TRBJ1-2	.	CASSPSPYGYTF	TGTGCCAGCAGTCCTTCCCCCTATGGCTACACCTTC
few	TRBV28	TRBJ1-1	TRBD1	CASRTGQGNTEAFF	TGTGCCAGCAGGACGGGACAGGGGAACACTGAAGCTTTCTTT
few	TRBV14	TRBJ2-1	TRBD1	CASSQQGVAYNEQFF	TGTGCCAGCAGCCAACAGGGGGTCGCCTACAATGAGCAGTTCTTC
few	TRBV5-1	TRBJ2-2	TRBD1	CASSPLTGGVTGELFF	TGCGCCAGCAGCCCACTGACAGGGGGAGTAACCGGGGAGCTGTTTTTT
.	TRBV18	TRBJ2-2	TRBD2	CASSPPAGGRTGELFF	TGTGCCAGCTCACCACCCGCGGGGGGTCGTACCGGGGAGCTGTTTTTT
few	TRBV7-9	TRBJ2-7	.	CASSHGGLAANEQYF	TGTGCCAGCAGCCACGGGGGGCTAGCGGCTAACGAGCAGTACTTC
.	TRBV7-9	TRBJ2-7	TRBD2	CASSPVPTSGNYEQYF	TGTGCCAGCAGCCCCGTCCCGACTAGCGGGAACTACGAGCAGTACTTC
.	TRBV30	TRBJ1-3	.	CASSEWTENTIYF	TGTGCCTCGTCCGAGTGGACAGAAAACACCATATATTTT
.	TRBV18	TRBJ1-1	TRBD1	CASSRGRGQGNTEAFF	TGTGCCAGCTCACGCGGCCGGGGACAGGGGAACACTGAAGCTTTCTTT
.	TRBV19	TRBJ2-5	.	CASSAGQGETQYF	TGTGCCAGCTCCGCGGGGCAGGGTGAGACCCAGTACTTC
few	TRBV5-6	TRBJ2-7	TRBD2	CASSFGTSGAYEQYF	TGTGCCAGCAGCTTCGGGACTAGCGGAGCCTACGAGCAGTACTTC
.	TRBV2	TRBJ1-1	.	CASSEALAGEAFF	TGTGCCAGCAGTGAAGCGCTTGCCGGTGAAGCTTTCTTT
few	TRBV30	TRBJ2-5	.	CAWRSGLGYQETQYF	TGTGCCTGGAGGTCGGGGTTGGGGTACCAAGAGACCCAGTACTTC
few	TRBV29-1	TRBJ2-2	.	CSCRAGANTGELFF	TGCAGTTGCCGAGCGGGTGCGAACACCGGGGAGCTGTTTTTT
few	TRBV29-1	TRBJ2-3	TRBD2	CSVEAGGGTDTQYF	TGCAGCGTGGAAGCGGGGGGCGGAACAGATACGCAGTATTTT